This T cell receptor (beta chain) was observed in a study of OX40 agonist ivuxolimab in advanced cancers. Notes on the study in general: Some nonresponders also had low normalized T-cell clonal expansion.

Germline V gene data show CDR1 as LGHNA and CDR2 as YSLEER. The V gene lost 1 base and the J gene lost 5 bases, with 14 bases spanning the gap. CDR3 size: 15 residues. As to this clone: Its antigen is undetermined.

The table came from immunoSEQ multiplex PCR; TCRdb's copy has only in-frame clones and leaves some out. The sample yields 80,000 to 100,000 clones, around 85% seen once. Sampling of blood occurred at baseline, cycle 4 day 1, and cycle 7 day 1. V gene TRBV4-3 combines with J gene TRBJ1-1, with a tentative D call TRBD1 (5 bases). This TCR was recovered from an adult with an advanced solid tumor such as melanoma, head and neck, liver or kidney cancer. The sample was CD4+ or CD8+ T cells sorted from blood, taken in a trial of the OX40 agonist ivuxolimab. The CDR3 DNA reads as TGCGCCAGCAGCCAAGCAAGCAGGGTGGGGACTGAAGCTTTCTTT. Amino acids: CASSQASRVGTEAFF.